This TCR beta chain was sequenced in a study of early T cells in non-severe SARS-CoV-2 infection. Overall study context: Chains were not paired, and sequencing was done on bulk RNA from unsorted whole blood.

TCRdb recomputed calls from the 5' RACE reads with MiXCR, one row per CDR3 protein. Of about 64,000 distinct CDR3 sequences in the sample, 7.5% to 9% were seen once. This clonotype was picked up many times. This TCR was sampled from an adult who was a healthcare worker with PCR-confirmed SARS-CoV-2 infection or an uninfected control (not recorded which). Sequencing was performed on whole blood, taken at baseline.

The CDR3 here is CSATDRGPDEQFF. DNA of the CDR3: TGCAGTGCTACGGACCGAGGGCCCGATGAGCAGTTCTTC. The chain uses TRBV20-1 and TRBJ2-1; D is possibly TRBD2 (5 bases). The germline V and J ends were trimmed by 4 bases and 8 bases, with 15 bases remaining between them. Germline loops: CDR1 DFQATT, CDR2 SNEGSKA (reference sequence). There are 13 residues in the CDR3.